These 10 T cell receptor beta chains share one sample of origin, sequenced in a study of PD-1 blockade in classical Hodgkin lymphoma. Specified time point: cycle 4 day 1 (C4D1), after 5 to 7 weeks of nivolumab. Every patient had relapsed following autologous stem cell transplantation, and cohorts differed in brentuximab vedotin exposure. By magnetic negative selection, CD4+ T cells were purified from thawed PBMCs. Sequenced by immunoSEQ multiplex PCR; TCRdb stores in-frame clones only, minus some. The table has fewer than 30,000 clones, 70% to 85% seen once; the top ten hold 0.45% to 0.7%. Material: CD4+ T cells from blood, obtained before the fourth cycle of nivolumab. The receptors were sampled from a human donor with classical Hodgkin lymphoma.

The chain links TRBV19 to TRBJ1-5; maybe TRBD1 (5 bases). The V end lost 3 bases, the J end lost 2 bases, and 11 bases lay between the germline ends. The germline CDR1 and CDR2 sequences are LNHDA and SQIVND (reference sequence). This CDR3 has 15 residues. In DNA form, the CDR3 reads TGTGCCAGTAGTATCCAGGGACGGGGCAATCAGCCCCAGCATTTT. Residues: CASSIQGRGNQPQHF.

The chain carries TRBV11-2 and TRBJ2-7; D gene ambiguous. Trimming pared 3 bases from V and 3 bases from J, leaving 15 bases between. The CDR3 is made up of 15 amino acids. CDR1 is SGHAT and CDR2 is FQNNGV in the germline V gene. Here the CDR3 reads CASSFSLMGNYEQYF. Written as DNA, the CDR3 is TGTGCCAGCAGCTTCTCCCTCATGGGGAACTACGAGCAGTACTTC.

This chain links TRBV18 with TRBJ2-5; 9 bases are shared with TRBD1. Per the germline V gene, CDR1 is KGHSH and CDR2 is LQKENI. CDR3 length: 14 residues. V lost 2 bases, J lost 9 bases, and 7 bases stayed unmatched. CDR3 bases: TGTGCCAGCTCACCAACGGGACAGGGCAGTTCCCAGTACTTC. Its translation: CASSPTGQGSSQYF.

This clone was observed a handful of times. This rearrangement joins TRBV6-6 to TRBJ1-5; tentatively, D is TRBD1 (6 bases). The V end was cut by 6 bases, the J end by 12 bases, with 12 bases between. Germline V gives CDR1 MNHNY, CDR2 SVGAGI (reference sequence). This CDR3 is built from 11 residues. The CDR3 region has the DNA TGTGCCAGCAGGTCCCAGGGGTTCCAGCATTTT. It translates to CASRSQGFQHF.

This sequence joins TRBV10-3 and TRBJ1-4; no clear D. This CDR3 spans 14 amino acids. The V end lost 6 bases, the J end lost 3 bases, and 11 bases lay between the germline ends. The germline V gene encodes CDR1 ENHRY and CDR2 SYGVKD. As DNA, the CDR3 is TGTGCCATCAGCCCCGGGCGTTCTAATGAAAAACTGTTTTTT. Amino acids: CAISPGRSNEKLFF.

V is TRBV19 and J is TRBJ2-3; TRBD2 agrees at 10 bases. J gave up 1 base and V 5 bases, and 9 bases lay outside the gene matches. Per germline, CDR1 LNHDA and CDR2 SQIVND (reference sequence). CDR3 length equals 17 residues. The CDR3 reads CASSLGAGLAGTDTQYF. CDR3 in DNA: TGTGCCAGTAGTCTAGGGGCAGGACTAGCGGGCACAGATACGCAGTATTTT.

The chain is built from TRBV28 and TRBJ2-7; 12 bases agree with TRBD1. The ends lost 2 bases at V and 6 bases at J; junction bases unmatched: 5. Per the germline V gene, CDR1 is MDHEN and CDR2 is SYDVKM. CDR3 length equals 15 residues. The CDR3 sequence is CASSLPGQGAREQYF. The CDR3 DNA follows: TGTGCCAGCAGTTTACCGGGACAGGGGGCGCGCGAGCAGTACTTC.

The J gene is TRBJ1-3, the V gene TRBV5-1; the match to TRBD1 covers 10 bases. J was trimmed by 2 bases and V by 2 bases; bases with no gene match: 1. The CDR3 is 15 amino acids. Per the germline V gene, CDR1 is SGHRS and CDR2 is YFSETQ. The CDR3 nucleotides read TGCGCCAGCAGCTTTGGACAGGGGGCTGGAAACACCATATATTTT. It encodes CASSFGQGAGNTIYF.

The chain joins TRBV7-9 to TRBJ2-5; D remains unclear. CDR3 length: 14 amino acids. The germline gives CDR1 SEHNR, CDR2 FQNEAQ (reference sequence). Trimming took off 1 base at V and 3 bases at J, with 9 bases between the two ends. DNA for the CDR3: TGTGCCAGCAGCTTAGGGTTTGAGGAAGAGACCCAGTACTTC. Residues: CASSLGFEEETQYF.

The rearrangement links TRBV7-7 to TRBJ2-2, with a tentative D call TRBD1 (6 bases). The CDR3 totals 16 residues. Trimming removed 0 bases from V and 5 bases from J, with 13 bases in between. CDR1 is SSHAT, CDR2 FNYEAQ, per germline (reference sequence). CDR3 residues: CASSLAGTLTTGELFF. CDR3 sequence (DNA): TGTGCCAGCAGCTTAGCCGGGACATTAACGACCGGGGAGCTGTTTTTT.